This T cell receptor (beta chain) is from a study of control samples from healthy donors and cancer patients. The method was immunoSEQ multiplex PCR; TCRdb's version includes in-frame clones alone and lacks a portion of them. The repertoire holds about 85,000 clones, with about 88% as singletons. This CDR3 contains 14 residues. Germline V CDR1 and CDR2: MNHEY, SVGAGI. V lost 2 bases, J lost 1 base, and 9 bases lay in between. The sample taken for sequencing was blood. The rearrangement links TRBV6-5 to TRBJ2-7; TRBD1 might be the D (6 bases). The origin of this receptor is a woman in her sixties or seventies in good health. The chain's CDR3 is CASSYRDTSYEQYF. The CDR3 bases are TGTGCCAGCAGTTACCGGGACACTTCCTACGAGCAGTACTTC.